The TCR beta chain described here comes from a study of blood T cell repertoires in COVID-19. At the level of the study: The United States, Italy and Spain were the sources of the acute and convalescent COVID-19 samples. T cells, B-cell-depleted T cells, or PBMCs provided the cDNA or gDNA that served as material.

The CDR3 is 15 amino acids. Germline V lookup: CDR1 LNHDA, CDR2 SQIVND (reference sequence). J was trimmed by 6 bases and V by 0 bases; bases with no gene match: 6. The authors' processing: Reference gene primers were amplified, and this amplification served to estimate nucleated cell counts. Sequencing was performed with immunoSEQ multiplex PCR; in TCRdb, only in-frame clones are kept and a portion is missing. From that table come the V and J calls and clone size; the DNA was used to work out D and trimming. The top ten clones hold roughly 1.4% of a sample with approximately 45,000 clones, 88% of them seen once.

The sample was peripheral blood. This TCR came from a middle-aged woman with acute or convalescent COVID-19. The V gene is TRBV19, the J gene TRBJ2-3; 7 bases are shared with TRBD1. This chain's CDR3 is CASSIDDRVGDTQYF. As DNA, the CDR3 is TGTGCCAGTAGTATAGATGACAGGGTCGGGGATACGCAGTATTTT.